Listed here are 14 T cell receptor beta chains from one sample, sequenced in a study of cytotoxic CD8 clonotypes in ibrutinib-treated CLL (dated by TCRdb to 2020 to 2022). The protocol used for the library was the immunoSEQ multiplex PCR assay. TCRdb mirrors the immuneACCESS table, restricted to in-frame sequences. Some clones are absent from its copies; in checked studies, under half trace to an unresolved V gene, and the reason for the others is unknown. For this sample there are about 310,000 clones; around four fifths appear just once. Over 5% of the sample rests with the top ten. The source material was PBMCs, sampled before ibrutinib treatment. The receptors were sampled from a human donor with chronic lymphocytic leukemia.

This chain links TRBV29-1 with TRBJ2-1, with D perhaps matching TRBD1 (5 bases). V lost 6 bases, J lost 3 bases, and 9 bases lay in between. Per the germline V gene, CDR1 is SQVTM and CDR2 is ANQGSEA. CDR3 length: 12 residues. The DNA of the CDR3 is TGCAGCGTCGGACACGACTACAATGAGCAGTTCTTC. It encodes CSVGHDYNEQFF.

Here the CDR3 DNA reads TGTGCCACCGACCCGACAGGGACTAATGAAAAACTGTTTTTT. Amino acid sequence: CATDPTGTNEKLFF. The V call is TRBV19, the J call TRBJ1-4, with 7 positions matching TRBD1. CDR3 length equals 14 residues. The V gene end was trimmed by 10 bases and the J gene end by 2 bases; junction bases not matched to a gene: 7. In germline, CDR1 is LNHDA, CDR2 SQIVND (reference sequence).

The rearrangement links TRBV19 to TRBJ2-1, with D possibly being TRBD2 (5 bases). V shed 3 bases and J shed 0 bases, with 9 bases lying between them. The germline gives CDR1 LNHDA, CDR2 SQIVND (reference sequence). This CDR3 is 15 amino acids long. CDR3 in amino acids: CASSITGSSYNEQFF. DNA for the CDR3: TGTGCCAGTAGTATTACGGGGAGCTCCTACAATGAGCAGTTCTTC.

This chain links TRBV7-8 with TRBJ2-5, with D perhaps matching TRBD2 (5 bases). The V and J ends lost 7 bases and 1 base respectively, with 7 bases between them. The CDR3 contains 12 residues. Per the germline V gene, CDR1 is SGHVS and CDR2 is FQNEAQ. CDR3 DNA: TGTGCCAGCAACGGGATCCAAGAGACCCAGTACTTC. Protein sequence: CASNGIQETQYF.

V is TRBV6-6 and J is TRBJ2-3; D possibly corresponds to TRBD2 (6 bases). Trimming took off 7 bases at V and 6 bases at J, with 14 bases between the two ends. Germline V gene lookup returns CDR1 MNHNY and CDR2 SVGAGI (reference sequence). The CDR3 contains 13 residues. The CDR3 reads CASKLALMDTQYF. The CDR3 region has the DNA TGTGCCAGCAAACTAGCTCTCATGGATACGCAGTATTTT.

This chain joins TRBV5-1 and TRBJ2-4, with D perhaps matching TRBD2 (5 bases). Germline V lookup: CDR1 SGHRS, CDR2 YFSETQ. CDR3 length: 13 residues. Trimming left V 5 bases short and J 7 bases short, with 13 bases between. The CDR3: CASRRDPANIQYF. The CDR3 bases are TGCGCCAGCAGGAGGGATCCAGCGAACATTCAGTACTTC. Looking up the rest from reference TRBV5-1 and TRBJ2-4 gives the full variable domain: KAGVTQTPRYLIKTRGQQVTLSCSPISGHRSVSWYQQTPGQGLQFLFEYFSETQRNKGNFPGRFSGRQFSNSRSEMNVSTLELGDSALYLCASRRDPANIQYFGAGTRLSVL.

V is TRBV4-1 and J is TRBJ2-1; 9 nucleotides line up with TRBD2. This CDR3 has 18 residues. V was clipped by 3 bases and J by 0 bases; unmatched bases: 9. CDR1 and CDR2 from the germline V gene are MGHRA and YSYEKL. The CDR3 coding sequence is TGCGCCAGCAGCCACATCCATCTAGCGGGGAGCTCCTACAATGAGCAGTTCTTC. As protein: CASSHIHLAGSSYNEQFF.

The rearrangement links TRBV19 to TRBJ2-7; no reliable D call. Trimming took 3 bases from V and 2 from J, leaving 11 bases between them. Germline V gene sequence: CDR1 LNHDA, CDR2 SQIVND (reference sequence). The CDR3 runs to 14 residues. The CDR3 bases are TGTGCCAGTAGTATGGTAGGATCCACCTACGAGCAGTACTTC. It encodes CASSMVGSTYEQYF.

This chain connects TRBV6-5 to TRBJ1-2; D unresolved. Trimming cost V 0 bases and J 5 bases, with 13 bases left between them. CDR3 length: 15 residues. CDR1 and CDR2 (germline): MNHEY, SVGAGI. CDR3 sequence reads: CASSYSTGRQYGYTF. DNA for the CDR3: TGTGCCAGCAGTTACTCCACCGGACGGCAATATGGCTACACCTTC.

V gene TRBV15 combines with J gene TRBJ2-1, with 8 bases that match TRBD1. V lost 3 bases and J lost 2; bases outside the gene matches: 3. This CDR3 comprises 15 residues. In germline, CDR1 is LNHNV, CDR2 YYDKDF (reference sequence). CDR3 coding DNA: TGTGCCACCAGCAGGGACAGGGTCCCCTACAATGAGCAGTTCTTC. This sequence encodes CATSRDRVPYNEQFF.

The rearrangement joins TRBV28 to TRBJ1-2, with no clear D. The V gene's germline CDR1 is MDHEN and CDR2 SYDVKM. This CDR3 contains 12 residues. Trimming left V 6 bases short and J 2 bases short, with 7 bases between. The CDR3 loop reads CASSPNNYGYTF. Written as DNA, the CDR3 is TGTGCCAGCAGCCCCAACAACTATGGCTACACCTTC.

J is TRBJ1-1 and V is TRBV15; TRBD1 might be the D (6 bases). Germline assignment: CDR1 LNHNV and CDR2 YYDKDF (reference sequence). The CDR3 length is 13 residues. Trimming removed 4 bases at V and 5 bases at J, with 11 bases between. The CDR3: CATSTRGGTEAFF. The CDR3 DNA follows: TGTGCCACCAGCACCCGAGGGGGTACTGAAGCTTTCTTT.

This chain connects TRBV18 to TRBJ2-7; TRBD2 agrees at 13 bases. This CDR3 comprises 16 residues. The V segment lost 5 bases and the J segment 5 bases; nucleotides outside the gene matches: 9. Looked up from germline, CDR1 is KGHSH and CDR2 is LQKENI. CDR3 DNA sequence: TGTGCCAGCTCAAGGGGACTAGCGGGATGGGGCGACGAGCAGTACTTC. It codes for CASSRGLAGWGDEQYF.

V usage is TRBV19 and J usage is TRBJ1-5, with D possibly matching TRBD1 (5 bases). This CDR3 spans 15 amino acids. Looked up from germline, CDR1 is LNHDA and CDR2 is SQIVND (reference sequence). Trimming took off 8 bases at V and 0 bases at J, with 14 bases between the two ends. CDR3 protein: CASDIRVYSNQPQHF. The DNA of the CDR3 is TGTGCCAGTGATATCAGGGTATATAGCAATCAGCCCCAGCATTTT.